Listed below are T cell receptor beta chains from one sample, sequenced in a study of T cells in localized non-small cell lung cancer. Profiling relied on immunoSEQ multiplex PCR, and the TCRdb table lists in-frame clones only, not all of them. The table records approximately 20,000 clones, more than 75% of them present only once. Specimen: PBMCs, collected before any cancer treatment. The receptors derive from a woman aged 40-69 years with stage II squamous cell lung carcinoma. Both conserved end residues are part of each CDR3. The D gene is left open where the match is weak. Size is stated for part of the rows, as once, few or many counts, or as a class when the clone is expanded.

cdr3_nt cdr3_aa j_call clone_size v_call d_call
TGCGCCAGCAGCTTAGGGCCGAGGGTCCCTGCATCGACCCAGTACTTC CASSLGPRVPASTQYF TRBJ2-5 once TRBV5-1 .
TGTGCCAGCAGTGACAGGGTAGCCTCCTATGGCTACACCTTC CASSDRVASYGYTF TRBJ1-2 . TRBV7-9 TRBD1
TGTGCCAGCACCTCCTCAGGGAGGGGTCCTGAAGCTTTCTTT CASTSSGRGPEAFF TRBJ1-1 . TRBV6-5 .
TGTGCCAGTAGTATAGGGTACGGCTCTGGAAACACCATATATTTT CASSIGYGSGNTIYF TRBJ1-3 . TRBV19 .
TGTGCCAGCAGTGCAAGGGCTAGCGGCCCCTACGAGCAGTACTTC CASSARASGPYEQYF TRBJ2-7 . TRBV6-4 TRBD2
TGTGCCAGCAGCTTACCGGGACTAGCAAACGAGCAGTACTTC CASSLPGLANEQYF TRBJ2-7 . TRBV5-8 TRBD2
TGTGCCAGCAGCTTATTGGGAGACCTCTCCTACGAGCAGTACTTC CASSLLGDLSYEQYF TRBJ2-7 once TRBV5-5 .
TGCGCCAGCAGCTTCTTATCCGGGACATCGAACACCGGGGAGCTGTTTTTT CASSFLSGTSNTGELFF TRBJ2-2 . TRBV5-1 .
TGTGCCAGCAGCACCGGGGGCGCTCCGAAGTCCGCCTATGGCTACACCTTC CASSTGGAPKSAYGYTF TRBJ1-2 . TRBV7-9 .
TGCGCCAGCAGCCAAGTTAGGCAGGGGCTCCACGAGCAGTACTTC CASSQVRQGLHEQYF TRBJ2-7 once TRBV4-1 .
TGCGCCAGCAGCGGGCGGGGTTGGAGAGCTTTCTTT CASSGRGWRAFF TRBJ1-1 . TRBV4-1 .
TGTGCCAGCAGCTTAGGGGACAGGAAAACTTTCTTT CASSLGDRKTFF TRBJ1-1 . TRBV11-2 TRBD1
TGTGCCAGCAGCTTAACCCCGGGGCCCTACGAGCAGTACTTC CASSLTPGPYEQYF TRBJ2-7 . TRBV7-2 .
TGTGCCAGCAGCTTATGGGTAGGGGGCGGCAATCAGCCCCAGCATTTT CASSLWVGGGNQPQHF TRBJ1-5 few TRBV7-6 TRBD1
TGTGCCAGCAGCTTCGGGCCCCTTTGGGAGCAGTACTTC CASSFGPLWEQYF TRBJ2-7 . TRBV7-2 .
TGCGCCAGCAGCGAGGAAGGAGAGACCCAGTACTTC CASSEEGETQYF TRBJ2-5 . TRBV5-1 .
TGCGCCAGCAGCTTGGTCGATAACGCTGAAGCTTTCTTT CASSLVDNAEAFF TRBJ1-1 . TRBV5-1 .
TGTGCCAGCAGCGTCGGACAGGGAAGAGATACGCAGTATTTT CASSVGQGRDTQYF TRBJ2-3 . TRBV9 TRBD1
TGCGCCAGCAGTCGTAGAGCGGGGGGCACAGATACGCAGTATTTT CASSRRAGGTDTQYF TRBJ2-3 once TRBV4-1 TRBD2
TGTGCCAGTAGTCCAGGCGACGGGGCCTATGGCTACACCTTC CASSPGDGAYGYTF TRBJ1-2 . TRBV19 .